This is a list of T cell receptor beta chains from one sample in a study of blood T cell repertoires in COVID-19. The protocol was immunoSEQ multiplex PCR, while the TCRdb copy is restricted to in-frame clones and leaves out a portion. This sample has fewer than 300,000 clones, with just over 85% found just once. The sequencing sample was made of PBMCs or T cells enriched from blood (not recorded which). The receptors derive from a man younger than 35 who had recovered from COVID-19. CDR3s include the opening cysteine and the closing phenylalanine or tryptophan. Fields, in order: CDR3 protein, CDR3 DNA, V gene, J gene, D gene, clone size. A D gene is named only where the DNA matches it firmly. The size of a clone is reported for some rows only, either as once, few or many, or as a class for expanded clones.

CDR3aa: CASSLVWRDETQYF
CDR3nt: TGCGCCAGCAGCTTGGTTTGGCGGGATGAGACCCAGTACTTC
v_gene: TRBV5-1
j_gene: TRBJ2-5
d_gene: .
abundance: .

CDR3aa: CASSRERQGFSQPQHF
CDR3nt: TGTGCCAGTAGTCGGGAAAGACAGGGTTTTAGTCAGCCCCAGCATTTT
v_gene: TRBV19
j_gene: TRBJ1-5
d_gene: TRBD1
abundance: .

CDR3aa: CAISAGMPGTGELFF
CDR3nt: TGTGCCATCAGTGCAGGAATGCCGGGGACCGGGGAGCTGTTTTTT
v_gene: TRBV10-3
j_gene: TRBJ2-2
d_gene: .
abundance: .

CDR3aa: CASGAQGAGEQFF
CDR3nt: TGCGCCAGTGGGGCACAGGGGGCAGGAGAGCAGTTCTTC
v_gene: TRBV4-1
j_gene: TRBJ2-1
d_gene: TRBD1
abundance: .

CDR3aa: CASRPGTGAYEQYF
CDR3nt: TGTGCCAGCAGACCCGGGACAGGGGCATACGAGCAGTACTTC
v_gene: TRBV5-4
j_gene: TRBJ2-7
d_gene: TRBD1
abundance: .

CDR3aa: CASSSGSYEQYF
CDR3nt: TGCGCCAGCAGCTCGGGCTCCTACGAGCAGTACTTC
v_gene: TRBV5-1
j_gene: TRBJ2-7
d_gene: .
abundance: .

CDR3aa: CAISVGGLAGGDTQYF
CDR3nt: TGTGCCATCAGTGTCGGGGGACTAGCGGGGGGCGATACGCAGTATTTT
v_gene: TRBV10-3
j_gene: TRBJ2-3
d_gene: TRBD2
abundance: .

CDR3aa: CASSLDRGNAPLHF
CDR3nt: TGTGCCAGCAGCTTGGACAGGGGCAATGCACCCCTCCACTTT
v_gene: TRBV6-5
j_gene: TRBJ1-6
d_gene: TRBD1
abundance: .

CDR3aa: CASSFGYYTEAFF
CDR3nt: TGTGCCAGCAGTTTCGGGTATTACACTGAAGCTTTCTTT
v_gene: TRBV12-3/TRBV12-4
j_gene: TRBJ1-1
d_gene: .
abundance: .

CDR3aa: CASSQEDRSANIQYF
CDR3nt: TGTGCCAGCAGCCAAGAAGACAGGTCTGCAAACATTCAGTACTTC
v_gene: TRBV4-2
j_gene: TRBJ2-4
d_gene: .
abundance: .

CDR3aa: CATSDSRTSGKETQYF
CDR3nt: TGTGCCACCAGTGATTCCCGGACTAGCGGGAAAGAGACCCAGTACTTC
v_gene: TRBV24-1
j_gene: TRBJ2-5
d_gene: TRBD2
abundance: .

CDR3aa: CASSLTMRVTDTQYF
CDR3nt: TGTGCCAGCAGTTTGACTATGAGGGTCACAGATACGCAGTATTTT
v_gene: TRBV28
j_gene: TRBJ2-3
d_gene: .
abundance: many

CDR3aa: CASTQTGIMPQHF
CDR3nt: TGTGCCAGTACCCAGACAGGAATCATGCCCCAGCATTTT
v_gene: TRBV19
j_gene: TRBJ1-5
d_gene: .
abundance: .

CDR3aa: CASSLSPGGAYEQYF
CDR3nt: TGTGCCAGCAGCTTAAGCCCGGGAGGGGCCTACGAGCAGTACTTC
v_gene: TRBV7-8
j_gene: TRBJ2-7
d_gene: TRBD2
abundance: .

CDR3aa: CASSQRAGVTDTQYF
CDR3nt: TGTGCCAGCAGCCAGCGAGCGGGAGTCACAGATACGCAGTATTTT
v_gene: TRBV3-1/TRBV3-2
j_gene: TRBJ2-3
d_gene: TRBD2
abundance: .

CDR3aa: CASSQVGGLAGELFF
CDR3nt: TGCGCCAGCAGCCAAGTCGGGGGACTGGCCGGGGAGCTGTTTTTT
v_gene: TRBV4-1
j_gene: TRBJ2-2
d_gene: .
abundance: .

CDR3aa: CASSYIQGNTQYF
CDR3nt: TGTGCCAGCAGTTACATCCAGGGAAATACCCAGTACTTC
v_gene: TRBV6-5
j_gene: TRBJ2-5
d_gene: .
abundance: .

CDR3aa: CASSVGSRAVANYGYTF
CDR3nt: TGTGCCAGCAGTGTCGGGTCCAGGGCCGTAGCTAACTATGGCTACACCTTC
v_gene: TRBV2
j_gene: TRBJ1-2
d_gene: .
abundance: once

CDR3aa: CATSPGGGFYEQYF
CDR3nt: TGTGCCACCTCCCCCGGCGGGGGGTTCTACGAGCAGTACTTC
v_gene: TRBV6-5
j_gene: TRBJ2-7
d_gene: TRBD2
abundance: .

CDR3aa: CAWRRVTGFTGELFF
CDR3nt: TGTGCCTGGAGGCGGGTGACAGGCTTCACCGGGGAGCTGTTTTTT
v_gene: TRBV30
j_gene: TRBJ2-2
d_gene: .
abundance: few

CDR3aa: CASSLDLSGGMPGELFF
CDR3nt: TGCGCCAGCAGCTTGGACCTGAGCGGGGGGATGCCCGGGGAGCTGTTTTTT
v_gene: TRBV5-1
j_gene: TRBJ2-2
d_gene: TRBD2
abundance: .

CDR3aa: CASSQRAGTGGMDEQYF
CDR3nt: TGTGCCAGTAGTCAAAGAGCCGGGACAGGGGGGATGGACGAGCAGTACTTC
v_gene: TRBV19
j_gene: TRBJ2-7
d_gene: TRBD1
abundance: .